What follows are 26 T cell receptor beta chains derived from one specimen sequenced in a study of control samples from healthy donors and cancer patients. The data were produced by immunoSEQ multiplex PCR, yet TCRdb's version contains in-frame clones alone and is incomplete. The table counts approximately 190,000 clones; 2.2% lies in the top ten. Sequencing was performed on blood. The receptors stem from a woman in her twenties or thirties in good health.

The V and J genes are TRBV5-1 and TRBJ1-2; 12 positions agree with TRBD1. The CDR3 contains 15 residues. V was clipped by 2 bases and J by 7 bases; unmatched bases: 6. Germline V gene sequence: CDR1 SGHRS, CDR2 YFSETQ. In DNA form, the CDR3 reads TGCGCCAGCAGCTTTCCGGGACAGGGGGCGGGTGGCTACACCTTC. Its translation: CASSFPGQGAGGYTF. The full variable domain, rest sourced from reference TRBV5-1 and TRBJ1-2, is KAGVTQTPRYLIKTRGQQVTLSCSPISGHRSVSWYQQTPGQGLQFLFEYFSETQRNKGNFPGRFSGRQFSNSRSEMNVSTLELGDSALYLCASSFPGQGAGGYTFGSGTRLTVV.

The chain couples TRBV19 to TRBJ2-2; weak D call: TRBD1 (6 bases). The germline V gene encodes CDR1 LNHDA and CDR2 SQIVND (reference sequence). The CDR3 contains 13 residues. Trimming removed 2 bases at V and 6 bases at J, with 7 bases between. CDR3 in amino acids: CASSITGSGELFF. Written as DNA, the CDR3 is TGTGCCAGTAGTATAACAGGGTCCGGGGAGCTGTTTTTT. The full variable domain, rest sourced from reference TRBV19 and TRBJ2-2, is DGGITQSPKYLFRKEGQNVTLSCEQNLNHDAMYWYRQDPGQGLRLIYYSQIVNDFQKGDIAEGYSVSREKKESFPLTVTSAQKNPTAFYLCASSITGSGELFFGEGSRLTVL.

This rearrangement joins TRBV12-3 or TRBV12-4 to TRBJ2-3, with D possibly being TRBD1 or TRBD2 (5 bases each). The CDR3 has 13 residues. V was clipped by 5 bases and J by 3 bases, with 9 bases between them. The CDR3 DNA follows: TGTGCCAGCAGTCCGGGACGGACAGATACGCAGTATTTT. Residues: CASSPGRTDTQYF.

V usage is TRBV11-2 and J usage is TRBJ1-2; no definite D call. The CDR3 has 13 residues. Trimming removed 4 bases from V and 0 bases from J, with 6 bases in between. Germline V gene lookup returns CDR1 SGHAT and CDR2 FQNNGV. The CDR3 DNA reads TGTGCCAGCAGCTCCCCTCCTAACTATGGCTACACCTTC. This translates into CASSSPPNYGYTF.

The chain combines TRBV2 with TRBJ1-3, with 8 bases fitting TRBD1. J gave up 4 bases and V 5 bases, and 16 bases lay outside the gene matches. CDR1 is SNHLY and CDR2 is FYNNEI in the germline V gene. The CDR3 extends over 18 amino acids. CDR3 sequence (DNA): TGTGCCAGCAGTCGGACAGGGACACCCAGGTCGGGCGGAAACACCATATATTTT. This sequence encodes CASSRTGTPRSGGNTIYF.

The chain links TRBV29-1 to TRBJ1-2; 8 bases align to TRBD1. This CDR3 contains 20 residues. The germline V gene encodes CDR1 SQVTM and CDR2 ANQGSEA. Trimming at V came to 0 bases and at J to 4 bases, leaving 22 bases not matched to a gene. The CDR3 region has the DNA TGCAGCGTTGAAGAAAGGGGCAGGGGGCGAGACGGCTATGGCGGCTATGGCTACACCTTC. Translating it yields CSVEERGRGRDGYGGYGYTF.

This chain links TRBV6-5 with TRBJ2-1; maybe TRBD1 (6 bases). V lost 7 bases, J lost 4 bases, and 11 bases lay in between. The CDR3 consists of 13 residues. CDR1 is MNHEY and CDR2 is SVGAGI in the germline V gene. The CDR3 DNA reads as TGTGCCAGCACCGCCCAGGGGTACAATGAGCAGTTCTTC. It encodes CASTAQGYNEQFF.

The CDR3 loop reads CASSLARGEQYF. The CDR3 DNA follows: TGTGCCAGCAGCTTAGCTAGGGGCGAGCAGTACTTC. The chain uses TRBV7-2 and TRBJ2-7; maybe TRBD1 (5 bases). With 0 bases removed from V and 6 bases from J, the gap between germline ends came to 6 bases. Germline V gene lookup returns CDR1 SGHTA and CDR2 FQGNSA. This CDR3 contains 12 residues.

The chain recombines TRBV2 with TRBJ1-2; no clear D. Germline lookup yields CDR1 SNHLY and CDR2 FYNNEI. V dropped 4 bases and J dropped 3 bases, with 18 bases sitting between them. The CDR3 has 16 amino acids. The CDR3 loop reads CASSGGLDRLYYGYTF. DNA of the CDR3: TGTGCCAGCAGTGGGGGTTTAGACCGACTCTACTATGGCTACACCTTC.

This chain joins TRBV19 and TRBJ1-5; the D is unclear. This CDR3 comprises 13 residues. Germline V gene sequence: CDR1 LNHDA, CDR2 SQIVND (reference sequence). With 3 bases removed from V and 7 bases from J, the gap between germline ends came to 10 bases. CDR3 bases: TGTGCCAGTAGTATCCAGGATTGGCAGCCCCAGCATTTT. Translating it yields CASSIQDWQPQHF.

This chain joins TRBV9 and TRBJ1-1; D gene uncertain. CDR1 is SGDLS and CDR2 is YYNGEE in the germline V gene. There are 13 residues in the CDR3. Trimming removed 0 bases from V and 8 bases from J, with 11 bases in between. Here the CDR3 reads CASSVESGTEAFF. The DNA for the CDR3 is TGTGCCAGCAGCGTAGAGTCAGGAACCGAAGCTTTCTTT. The full variable domain, with the rest looked up from reference TRBV9 and TRBJ1-1, is DSGVTQTPKHLITATGQRVTLRCSPRSGDLSVYWYQQSLDQGLQFLIQYYNGEERAKGNILERFSAQQFPDLHSELNLSSLELGDSALYFCASSVESGTEAFFGQGTRLTVV.

Turning to this clone: Additional DNA sequences in this sample encode the identical CDR3. The V call is TRBV7-2, the J call TRBJ1-1; possibly TRBD1 for D (5 bases). Trimming pared 2 bases from V and 2 bases from J, leaving 9 bases between. Looked up from germline, CDR1 is SGHTA and CDR2 is FQGNSA. The CDR3 is 14 amino acids. The CDR3 protein is CASSLRQLNTEAFF. For the CDR3, the DNA is TGTGCCAGCAGCTTAAGACAGCTAAACACTGAAGCTTTCTTT.

The chain carries TRBV7-2 and TRBJ2-1, with TRBD2 identical over 13 bases. V lost 3 bases, J lost 9 bases, and 8 bases stayed unmatched. Germline lookup yields CDR1 SGHTA and CDR2 FQGNSA. The CDR3 runs to 16 residues. CDR3 sequence reads: CASSFPTSGGRSEQFF. The CDR3 DNA reads as TGTGCCAGCAGCTTCCCGACTAGCGGGGGGAGGAGTGAGCAGTTCTTC.

The chain carries TRBV12-1 and TRBJ1-1; the table's D gene call, TRBD1, was not cross checked with the DNA. TRBV12-1 is a known pseudogene. The length of the CDR3 is 13 residues. CDR3 residues: CASSFPGGTEAFF. CDR3 nucleotides: TGTGCCAGCAGCTTTCCAGGGGGCACTGAAGCTTTCTTT.

Concerning this clone itself: Within the sample, other DNA sequences also encode this same CDR3. V usage is TRBV6-5 and J usage is TRBJ1-4; D remains ambiguous. CDR3 size: 14 residues. V shed 5 bases and J shed 2 bases, with 9 bases lying between them. Germline lookup yields CDR1 MNHEY and CDR2 SVGAGI. The CDR3 is CASSPRRTNEKLFF. In nucleotides, the CDR3 is TGTGCCAGCAGTCCCCGACGGACTAATGAAAAACTGTTTTTT.

The rearrangement uses TRBV18 and TRBJ1-2, with D possibly TRBD1 on 6 matching bases. The CDR3 length is 14 residues. Deletions cut 3 bases from V and 8 bases from J, with 16 bases between. Germline V gene lookup returns CDR1 KGHSH and CDR2 LQKENI. CDR3 nucleotides: TGTGCCAGCTCACCTGGAGGGGGAGCGAAAGGCTACACCTTC. Translating it yields CASSPGGGAKGYTF. The variable domain in full, with the rest retrieved from reference TRBV18 and TRBJ1-2, is NAGVMQNPRHLVRRRGQEARLRCSPMKGHSHVYWYRQLPEEGLKFMVYLQKENIIDESGMPKERFSAEFPKEGPSILRIQQVVRGDSAAYFCASSPGGGAKGYTFGSGTRLTVV.

This chain's CDR3 is CSASFQTQSSYNSPLHF. The DNA of the CDR3 is TGCAGTGCTAGTTTCCAGACACAGAGCTCCTATAATTCACCCCTCCACTTT. The chain joins TRBV20-1 to TRBJ1-6; unclear D gene. Germline V gene data show CDR1 as DFQATT and CDR2 as SNEGSKA (reference sequence). The CDR3 spans 17 residues. V was trimmed by 3 bases and J by 0 bases, leaving 15 bases between them.

This chain joins TRBV30 and TRBJ1-6; D might be TRBD1 (6 bases). The CDR3 sequence is 14 residues long. V shed 4 bases and J shed 6 bases, with 13 bases lying between them. Germline CDR1 is GTSNPN and CDR2 is SVGIG (reference sequence). CDR3 amino acids: CAWTEGGGNSPLHF. In DNA form, the CDR3 reads TGTGCCTGGACGGAGGGGGGGGGTAATTCACCCCTCCACTTT.

The chain combines TRBV5-8 with TRBJ2-5; 7 bases align to TRBD1. The CDR3 runs 15 residues. CDR1 is SGHTS, CDR2 YDEGEE, per germline. Trimming took 5 bases from V and 4 from J; bases not matched to a gene: 11. CDR3 protein: CASRSRQGDGETQYF. In DNA, the CDR3 is TGTGCCAGCAGATCCCGACAGGGAGATGGAGAGACCCAGTACTTC.

As to this clone: This sample includes further DNA sequences coding for the same CDR3. The rearrangement links TRBV6-5 to TRBJ1-4; no clear D gene. With 6 bases removed from V and 5 bases from J, the gap between germline ends came to 4 bases. CDR3 length equals 11 residues. CDR1 and CDR2 from the germline V gene are MNHEY and SVGAGI. As DNA, the CDR3 is TGTGCCAGCAGCTCAAATGAAAAACTGTTTTTT. This gives the protein CASSSNEKLFF.

The chain employs TRBV5-6 and TRBJ2-5; weak D call: TRBD1 (7 bases). The V and J ends lost 7 bases and 4 bases respectively, with 14 bases between them. The CDR3 consists of 13 residues. Germline values: CDR1 SGHDT, CDR2 YYEEEE. CDR3 DNA sequence: TGTGCCAGCGCGGGACAGAACTTAGAGACCCAGTACTTC. It encodes CASAGQNLETQYF.

The CDR3 sequence: CSVEGTVGQGAGTEAFF. CDR3 nucleotides: TGCAGCGTTGAAGGGACGGTGGGACAGGGGGCTGGCACTGAAGCTTTCTTT. The chain links TRBV29-1 to TRBJ1-1; TRBD1 aligns across 12 bases. The CDR3 spans 17 residues. V was clipped by 1 base and J by 4 bases; unmatched bases: 10. Per germline, CDR1 SQVTM and CDR2 ANQGSEA.

The V and J genes are TRBV11-2 and TRBJ2-3; D gene unclear. The CDR3 extends over 12 amino acids. CDR1 and CDR2 (germline): SGHAT, FQNNGV. V dropped 4 bases and J dropped 6 bases, with 8 bases sitting between them. The chain's CDR3 is CASSSLWDTQYF. DNA of the CDR3: TGTGCCAGCAGCTCCCTATGGGATACGCAGTATTTT.

This chain connects TRBV5-6 to TRBJ2-1; D call uncertain. The V gene's germline CDR1 is SGHDT and CDR2 YYEEEE. The CDR3 consists of 15 residues. Trimming removed 0 bases at V and 2 bases at J, with 9 bases between. CDR3 residues: CASSLEGITYNEQFF. The CDR3 region has the DNA TGTGCCAGCAGCTTGGAAGGCATAACCTACAATGAGCAGTTCTTC.

The chain couples TRBV19 to TRBJ1-1, with D tentatively TRBD1 (6 bases). CDR3 size: 17 residues. V dropped 3 bases and J dropped 1 base, with 18 bases sitting between them. The germline CDR1 and CDR2 sequences are LNHDA and SQIVND (reference sequence). CDR3 sequence reads: CASSINREWRGNTEAFF. CDR3 coding DNA: TGTGCCAGTAGTATTAACAGGGAGTGGAGGGGGAACACTGAAGCTTTCTTT.

The rearrangement links TRBV11-3 to TRBJ2-1; 9 nucleotides align to TRBD1. The CDR3 runs 16 residues. The ends lost 4 bases at V and 6 bases at J; junction bases unmatched: 10. The germline V gene encodes CDR1 SGHNT and CDR2 YENEEA. Here the CDR3 reads CASSSGTGGVSNEQFF. The CDR3 nucleotides are TGTGCCAGCAGCTCAGGTACAGGGGGCGTGAGCAATGAGCAGTTCTTC.